Listed below are T cell receptor beta chains from one sample, sequenced in a study of identical twins. TCRdb re-called the 5' RACE reads with MiXCR, one entry per CDR3 protein. The sample holds about 890,000 distinct CDR3 sequences, about 12% seen once. This sample was also put to use in a study of yellow fever vaccine responses in identical twins.

The sequencing sample was made of PBMCs. These receptors were obtained from a woman in her late teens or twenties in good health. Each CDR3 is given with its conserved first and last residue. D genes are given only for firm matches. Only part of the rows carry a size: once, few, many, or a class if the clone is expanded.

v_call,clone_size,d_call,j_call,cdr3_aa,cdr3_nt
TRBV2,.,.,TRBJ2-3,CASQGADTQYF,TGTGCCAGCCAAGGAGCAGATACGCAGTATTTT
TRBV5-1,many,.,TRBJ2-1,CASQLSNEQFF,TGCGCCAGCCAGCTTAGCAATGAGCAGTTCTTC
TRBV20-1,.,.,TRBJ1-1,CSAREGGSGTEAFF,TGCAGTGCTAGAGAGGGGGGGTCAGGAACTGAAGCTTTCTTT
TRBV12-3/TRBV12-4,few,TRBD1,TRBJ2-5,CASSFGQALQETQYF,TGTGCCAGCAGTTTCGGACAGGCTCTCCAAGAGACCCAGTACTTC
TRBV27,.,.,TRBJ2-2,CASTKDLRSGELFF,TGTGCCAGCACAAAGGACCTGAGATCCGGGGAGCTGTTTTTT
TRBV20-1,.,.,TRBJ1-2,CSASVRLFDYGYTF,TGCAGTGCTAGCGTCCGGTTGTTTGACTATGGCTACACCTTC
TRBV9,few,.,TRBJ1-6,CASSARDSGNSPLHF,TGTGCCAGCAGCGCCCGGGACTCTGGTAATTCACCCCTCCACTTT
TRBV20-1,.,.,TRBJ1-1,CSARGGEGRNTEAFF,TGCAGTGCCAGGGGAGGTGAGGGAAGGAACACTGAAGCTTTCTTT
TRBV20-1,few,.,TRBJ1-5,CSARSGGQPQHF,TGCAGTGCTAGATCGGGGGGGCAGCCCCAGCATTTT
TRBV20-1,many,TRBD2,TRBJ2-1,CSAPEGGLASFYEQFF,TGCAGTGCCCCCGAAGGGGGACTAGCATCGTTCTATGAGCAGTTCTTC
TRBV7-9,many,.,TRBJ2-3,CASSLGSSLSTDTQYF,TGTGCCAGCAGCTTGGGGAGCAGCCTTAGCACAGATACGCAGTATTTT
TRBV7-8,few,.,TRBJ2-1,CASSFAGETSYNEQFF,TGTGCCAGCAGCTTCGCAGGGGAAACCTCCTACAATGAGCAGTTCTTC
TRBV5-1,many,.,TRBJ2-2,CASSPGQNTGELFF,TGTGCCAGCAGCCCGGGACAGAACACCGGGGAGCTGTTTTTT
TRBV20-1,.,TRBD2,TRBJ2-3,CSARGQGGGGSTDTQYF,TGCAGTGCTCGAGGCCAGGGCGGGGGGGGTAGCACAGATACGCAGTATTTT
TRBV4-1,few,TRBD1,TRBJ2-3,CASSLQSGTGGSDTQYF,TGCGCCAGCAGCCTTCAATCCGGGACAGGGGGCTCAGATACGCAGTATTTT
TRBV12-3/TRBV12-4,.,TRBD1,TRBJ1-1,CASRLRGPQNTEAFF,TGTGCCAGCAGGCTCAGGGGGCCACAGAACACTGAAGCTTTCTTT
TRBV11-1,.,.,TRBJ2-3,CASSLPLADTQYF,TGTGCCAGCAGCTTACCTCTAGCAGATACGCAGTATTTT
TRBV6-6,once,TRBD2,TRBJ2-1,CASTPGGFNKQFF,TGTGCCAGCACCCCGGGGGGGTTCAATAAGCAGTTCTTC
TRBV9,few,.,TRBJ1-1,CASSVSPQGNTEAFF,TGTGCCAGCAGCGTCTCCCCGCAGGGGAACACTGAAGCTTTCTTT
TRBV5-5,.,.,TRBJ2-5,CASSSERVLVQETQYF,TGTGCCAGCAGCTCCGAGCGGGTGCTAGTCCAAGAGACCCAGTACTTC
TRBV29-1,many,TRBD1,TRBJ2-7,CSVATAPGTVTYEQYF,TGCAGCGTTGCGACCGCTCCCGGGACAGTTACCTACGAGCAGTACTTC
TRBV3-1,few,TRBD2,TRBJ2-1,CASSQEGLALYNEQFF,TGTGCCAGCAGCCAAGAAGGACTAGCCCTTTACAATGAGCAGTTCTTC
TRBV6-6,many,.,TRBJ1-1,CASSYSSEAFF,TGTGCCAGCAGTTACAGCTCTGAAGCTTTCTTT
TRBV5-5,once,TRBD2,TRBJ2-5,CASSPRGLAGTIPRDGETQYF,TGTGCCAGCAGCCCAAGGGGACTAGCGGGGACTATTCCTCGGGATGGAGAGACCCAGTACTTC
TRBV5-1,.,TRBD1,TRBJ2-7,CASSLGGTGGFDEQYF,TGCGCCAGCAGCTTGGGGGGGACAGGGGGCTTCGACGAGCAGTACTTC
TRBV2,many,.,TRBJ2-3,CASSGEVTDTQYF,TGTGCCAGCAGTGGAGAGGTCACAGATACGCAGTATTTT
TRBV5-1,.,TRBD2,TRBJ2-1,CASSLGPGEGNEQFF,TGCGCCAGCAGCTTGGGGCCCGGGGAGGGGAATGAGCAGTTCTTC
TRBV7-2,.,TRBD1,TRBJ2-3,CASRKGQGFDTQYF,TGTGCCAGCAGAAAAGGACAGGGATTCGATACGCAGTATTTT
TRBV28,.,.,TRBJ2-7,CASSSLSLVGKQYF,TGTGCCAGCAGTTCGCTGTCCCTGGTCGGCAAGCAGTACTTC
TRBV11-2,few,TRBD2,TRBJ2-7,CASSLGWGTSHYEQYF,TGTGCCAGCAGCTTAGGATGGGGGACTAGCCACTACGAGCAGTACTTC
TRBV20-1,many,.,TRBJ1-1,CSASKTNTEAFF,TGCAGTGCTAGCAAGACAAACACTGAAGCTTTCTTT
TRBV9,.,TRBD1,TRBJ2-1,CASSVTGVDYNEQFF,TGTGCCAGCAGCGTAACAGGGGTGGACTACAATGAGCAGTTCTTC
TRBV10-2,.,.,TRBJ1-6,CASGSGGVGSPLHF,TGCGCCAGCGGGTCGGGCGGGGTTGGATCACCCCTCCACTTT
TRBV10-3,.,.,TRBJ2-3,CAISAGGRGDTQYF,TGTGCCATCAGTGCTGGGGGAAGGGGAGATACGCAGTATTTT
TRBV28,many,TRBD2,TRBJ2-5,CASSQTSGETQYF,TGTGCCAGCAGCCAGACTAGCGGGGAGACCCAGTACTTC
TRBV12-3/TRBV12-4,.,TRBD1,TRBJ1-4,CASSFRDRREKLFF,TGTGCCAGCAGTTTCCGGGACAGGCGCGAAAAACTGTTTTTT
TRBV28,few,.,TRBJ2-2,CASSLPRTFWDTGELFF,TGTGCCAGCAGTTTACCTCGGACTTTTTGGGACACCGGGGAGCTGTTTTTT
TRBV12-3/TRBV12-4,few,.,TRBJ2-3,CASSRKNTDTQYF,TGTGCCAGCTCCCGGAAAAACACAGATACGCAGTATTTT
TRBV19,few,TRBD1,TRBJ1-3,CATTGQVLSGNTIYF,TGTGCCACGACGGGACAGGTCCTCTCTGGAAACACCATATATTTT
TRBV12-3/TRBV12-4,many,.,TRBJ2-2,CASGDTGELFF,TGTGCCAGCGGGGACACCGGGGAGCTGTTTTTT
TRBV20-1,.,.,TRBJ2-3,CSAGVGGSSTDTQYF,TGCAGTGCAGGGGTGGGGGGCTCTAGCACAGATACGCAGTATTTT
TRBV5-1,.,TRBD2,TRBJ2-7,CASSQGSTSGLSYEQYF,TGCGCCAGCAGCCAAGGCTCGACTAGCGGGCTCTCCTACGAGCAGTACTTC
TRBV20-1,many,TRBD1,TRBJ1-6,CSARDLGPTGGLNSPLHF,TGCAGTGCTAGAGATTTGGGCCCGACAGGGGGCCTTAATTCACCCCTCCACTTT
TRBV6-1,few,TRBD1,TRBJ2-2,CASSRGTGFDTGELFF,TGTGCCAGCAGCCGAGGGACAGGGTTTGACACCGGGGAGCTGTTTTTT
TRBV7-8,few,.,TRBJ2-4,CASSLVGGQRFKNIQYF,TGTGCCAGCAGCTTAGTTGGGGGCCAAAGGTTCAAAAACATTCAGTACTTC
TRBV12-3/TRBV12-4,few,.,TRBJ2-3,CASTLGVSGTDTQYF,TGTGCCAGCACCCTGGGGGTCTCGGGCACAGATACGCAGTATTTT
TRBV12-3/TRBV12-4,few,.,TRBJ1-2,CASSSGQLRYGYTF,TGTGCCAGCAGTTCCGGACAGCTACGGTATGGCTACACCTTC
TRBV12-3/TRBV12-4,few,.,TRBJ1-5,CASSFWEYSNQPQHF,TGTGCCAGCAGTTTCTGGGAGTATAGCAATCAGCCCCAGCATTTT